The T cell receptor beta chain under discussion was sequenced for a study of response to subunit inactivated influenza vaccine. This clonotype was picked up a small number of times. Its specificity is not known. Study observations and caveats: Authors suggested few new T cells are recruited by each seasonal influenza vaccination.

TCRdb fed the RT-PCR reads into MiXCR, producing one record per CDR3 protein. This sample carries about 190,000 distinct CDR3 sequences, around 14% of them seen once, and the ten largest clones take roughly 24%. CDR1 is MNHEY and CDR2 is SVGEGT in the germline V gene. The V end lost 8 bases, the J end lost 3 bases, and 14 bases lay between the germline ends. The length of the CDR3 is 13 residues. The rearrangement links TRBV6-2 or TRBV6-3 to TRBJ2-7; possible D gene TRBD1, 6 bases. The sequences come from CD8+ T cells sorted from PBMCs, collected 5 days after vaccination. The TCR comes from a man between 45 and 60 years old who received an inactivated influenza vaccine. CDR3 sequence (DNA): TGTGCCAGCTCGCCAGGGGCATACTACGAGCAGTACTTC. Translation gives CASSPGAYYEQYF.